This T cell receptor (beta chain) was identified during a study of blood T cell repertoires in COVID-19. Study-wide background: COVID-19 samples collected from the United States, Italy and Spain covered acute and convalescent phases.

The CDR3 consists of 18 residues. The V segment lost 3 bases and the J segment 3 bases; nucleotides outside the gene matches: 14. CDR1 is SGHVS and CDR2 is FQNEAQ in the germline V gene. As originally analysed: Amplification from reference gene primers served as the basis for estimated nucleated cell counts. Some clones are missing from TCRdb's copy, which holds only in-frame ones; the method was immunoSEQ multiplex PCR. The V and J calls and clone size are taken from that table; D and trimming were inferred from the DNA. The data hold tens of thousands of clones, with approximately 85% observed a single time.

This clonotype was sampled from a human donor in a cohort sampled during active COVID-19. The chain joins TRBV7-8 to TRBJ2-7; 10 bases line up with TRBD2. The sequenced sample was peripheral blood. The CDR3 sequence: CASSLERGGSVGYYEQYF. Written as DNA, the CDR3 is TGTGCCAGCAGCTTGGAGCGGGGGGGCAGTGTGGGCTACTACGAGCAGTACTTC.